These 14 T cell receptor beta chains were sequenced from one sample in a study of blood T cell repertoires in COVID-19. This table comes from immunoSEQ multiplex PCR, and its TCRdb copy is limited to in-frame clones, with some not included. The sample includes around 400,000 clones, about 90% seen only once; the top ten take less than 2%. The sequencing input was PBMCs or T cells enriched from blood (not recorded which). The origin of the receptors is a woman aged 30 to 39 who had recovered from COVID-19.

The chain combines TRBV7-7 with TRBJ2-5, with 9 bases lining up with TRBD2. J gave up 5 bases and V 3 bases, and 7 bases lay outside the gene matches. Germline-derived CDR1 and CDR2 are SSHAT and FNYEAQ (reference sequence). This CDR3 spans 15 amino acids. The CDR3 loop reads CASSLGGRADETQYF. DNA for the CDR3: TGTGCCAGCAGCTTGGGCGGGAGGGCCGATGAGACCCAGTACTTC. Looking up the rest from reference TRBV7-7 and TRBJ2-5 gives the full variable domain: GAGVSQSPRYKVTKRGQDVTLRCDPISSHATLYWYQQALGQGPEFLTYFNYEAQPDKSGLPSDRFSAERPEGSISTLTIQRTEQRDSAMYRCASSLGGRADETQYFGPGTRLLVL.

J is TRBJ1-6 and V is TRBV30; possibly TRBD1 for D (6 bases). Germline CDR1 reads GTSNPN; CDR2 reads SVGIG (reference sequence). V was pared by 5 bases and J by 6 bases, with 14 bases between. This CDR3 is 14 amino acids long. CDR3 sequence: CAWVLTGSNSPLHF. CDR3 nucleotide sequence: TGTGCCTGGGTGCTGACAGGTAGTAATTCACCCCTCCACTTT.

The rearrangement joins TRBV5-1 to TRBJ2-2; D is undetermined. Germline V gene sequence: CDR1 SGHRS, CDR2 YFSETQ. Trimming removed 6 bases from V and 1 base from J, with 10 bases in between. CDR3 length: 14 residues. The CDR3 is CASTVRVNTGELFF. For the CDR3, the DNA is TGCGCCAGCACTGTGCGAGTGAACACCGGGGAGCTGTTTTTT.

The chain is built from TRBV30 and TRBJ1-2, with TRBD1 as a possible D gene (5 bases). V gave up 3 bases and J gave up 3 bases, with 14 bases separating them. The CDR3 covers 14 residues. Germline-derived CDR1 and CDR2 are GTSNPN and SVGIG (reference sequence). CDR3 sequence reads: CAWRAGRSYYGYTF. The DNA for the CDR3 is TGTGCCTGGAGGGCAGGGCGCTCATACTATGGCTACACCTTC. Supplemented by reference TRBV30 and TRBJ1-2, the full variable domain reads SQTIHQWPATLVQPVGSPLSLECTVEGTSNPNLYWYRQAAGRGLQLLFYSVGIGQISSEVPQNLSASRPQDRQFILSSKKLLLSDSGFYLCAWRAGRSYYGYTFGSGTRLTVV.

The J gene is TRBJ2-4, the V gene TRBV4-1; the match to TRBD2 covers 11 bases. The J segment lost 5 bases and the V segment lost 3 bases, leaving 6 bases of the junction unmatched. Germline CDR1 and CDR2: MGHRA and YSYEKL. The CDR3 spans 16 residues. This CDR3 reads CASSQAGTSGQNIQYF. The CDR3 nucleotides read TGCGCCAGCAGCCAGGCGGGGACTAGCGGCCAAAACATTCAGTACTTC.

This chain connects TRBV6-5 to TRBJ1-1, with D possibly being TRBD1 (5 bases). V was shortened by 2 bases and J by 0 bases, with 10 bases between the two germline ends. Germline loops: CDR1 MNHEY, CDR2 SVGAGI. The CDR3 extends over 15 amino acids. The DNA for the CDR3 is TGTGCCAGCAGTTACCGACAGATAATGAACACTGAAGCTTTCTTT. Translated: CASSYRQIMNTEAFF.

V gene TRBV5-1 combines with J gene TRBJ2-3, with 9 nucleotides matching TRBD2. This CDR3 comprises 14 residues. V lost 4 bases to trimming and J lost 4 bases; unmatched junction nucleotides: 4. Germline V gene data show CDR1 as SGHRS and CDR2 as YFSETQ. The CDR3 DNA reads as TGCGCCAGCAGCGTAGCGGGAGTGCCAGATACGCAGTATTTT. As protein: CASSVAGVPDTQYF.

The chain joins TRBV29-1 to TRBJ2-7; TRBD2 aligns across 12 bases. After removal of 4 bases from V and 6 bases from J, the junction contained 4 bases not matched to a gene. There are 13 residues in the CDR3. Germline values: CDR1 SQVTM, CDR2 ANQGSEA. CDR3 DNA sequence: TGCAGCGTTGCGCTAGCGGGGGGGCTCGAGCAGTACTTC. It yields the protein CSVALAGGLEQYF.

This chain connects TRBV7-9 to TRBJ2-1; possibly TRBD2 for D (5 bases). There are 14 residues in the CDR3. Looked up from germline, CDR1 is SEHNR and CDR2 is FQNEAQ (reference sequence). V was shortened by 6 bases and J by 9 bases, with 18 bases between the two germline ends. The CDR3: CASSSRTGFGEQFF. In DNA, the CDR3 is TGTGCCAGCAGTTCCCGGACTGGATTTGGTGAGCAGTTCTTC.

This rearrangement joins TRBV5-1 to TRBJ1-6; 8 nucleotides match TRBD1. Germline trimming cut 7 bases from V and 8 bases from J; bases unmatched to any gene: 17. Per the germline V gene, CDR1 is SGHRS and CDR2 is YFSETQ. The CDR3 is 17 amino acids. CDR3: CASQGGDRGVIDSPLHF. The CDR3 DNA follows: TGCGCCAGCCAAGGGGGCGACAGGGGCGTAATCGATTCACCCCTCCACTTT. Full variable domain (outside the CDR3, taken from reference TRBV5-1 and TRBJ1-6): KAGVTQTPRYLIKTRGQQVTLSCSPISGHRSVSWYQQTPGQGLQFLFEYFSETQRNKGNFPGRFSGRQFSNSRSEMNVSTLELGDSALYLCASQGGDRGVIDSPLHFGNGTRLTVT.

This chain links TRBV5-1 with TRBJ1-1; a possible D gene is TRBD1 (5 bases). Trimming cost V 2 bases and J 6 bases, with 14 bases left between them. Germline V gene data show CDR1 as SGHRS and CDR2 as YFSETQ. This CDR3 has 14 amino acids. CDR3 sequence (DNA): TGCGCCAGCAGCTTTGGCGGGGCGGGTGCTGAAGCTTTCTTT. It encodes CASSFGGAGAEAFF.

This rearrangement joins TRBV7-8 to TRBJ1-1; possible D gene TRBD1, 5 bases. The V gene's germline CDR1 is SGHVS and CDR2 FQNEAQ. V was pared by 2 bases and J by 0 bases, with 13 bases between. The CDR3 covers 16 residues. CDR3 protein: CASSLPSTGVNTEAFF. Written as DNA, the CDR3 is TGTGCCAGCAGCTTACCCTCAACAGGAGTGAACACTGAAGCTTTCTTT.

This rearrangement joins TRBV9 to TRBJ1-2; D gene unclear. The CDR3 has 15 residues. The V end lost 0 bases, the J end lost 4 bases, and 13 bases lay between the germline ends. The germline gives CDR1 SGDLS, CDR2 YYNGEE. CDR3 loop: CASSVAGLEGYGYTF. CDR3 DNA sequence: TGTGCCAGCAGCGTAGCGGGTTTAGAAGGCTATGGCTACACCTTC.

V and J are TRBV7-2 and TRBJ1-2, with a weak D call TRBD1 (6 bases). The V end lost 0 bases, the J end lost 3 bases, and 14 bases lay between the germline ends. CDR1 SGHTA and CDR2 FQGNSA come from the germline V gene. The CDR3 has 16 residues. In nucleotides, the CDR3 is TGTGCCAGCAGCTTAGCGCTGAGGGACAAATACTATGGCTACACCTTC. It translates to CASSLALRDKYYGYTF.